The clone carrying this T cell receptor beta chain was counted only a few times. The antigen is unknown. A read error may account for a junction end that differs from germline. The data originate from a study of T cell repertoires in cytomegalovirus infection. About the study: Through public TCR beta signatures, both CMV infection and matching HLA type were indicated.

Study-wide findings and caveats: Clonotype analysis showed dominance of the ex vivo response by HLA-C-restricted CMV-specific TCR beta clonotypes. Cumulative frequency (of public TCR beta family members) identified carriers of CMV plus the relevant HLA.

CDR1 and CDR2 (germline): MNHEY, SMNVEV (reference sequence). The CDR3 is made up of 12 amino acids. TCRdb recomputed calls from the reads with MiXCR, one row per CDR3 protein. The sample has approximately 320,000 distinct CDR3 sequences, more than 9% seen once. Sequencing used PBMCs. This clonotype originated in a human donor in good health (CMV status not recorded). Some clones in this sample may be carry-over from other donors' samples. The V call is TRBV27, the J call TRBJ2-5, with 8 bases identical to TRBD2. In DNA, the CDR3 is TGTGCCACCGGGGGGGGGTCGCGGCCCGCGGTCTTC. This translates into CATGGGSRPAVF.